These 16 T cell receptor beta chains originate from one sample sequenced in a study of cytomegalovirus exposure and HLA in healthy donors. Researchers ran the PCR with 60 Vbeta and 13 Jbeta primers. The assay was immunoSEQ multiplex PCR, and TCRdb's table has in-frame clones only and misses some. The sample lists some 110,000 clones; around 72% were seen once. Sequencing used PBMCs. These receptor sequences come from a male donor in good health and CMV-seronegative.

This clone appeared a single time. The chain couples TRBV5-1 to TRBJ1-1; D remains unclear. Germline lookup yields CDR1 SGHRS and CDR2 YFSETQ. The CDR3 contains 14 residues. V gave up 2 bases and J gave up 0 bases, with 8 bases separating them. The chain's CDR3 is CASSFEGLNTEAFF. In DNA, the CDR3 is TGCGCCAGCAGCTTTGAGGGTTTGAACACTGAAGCTTTCTTT.

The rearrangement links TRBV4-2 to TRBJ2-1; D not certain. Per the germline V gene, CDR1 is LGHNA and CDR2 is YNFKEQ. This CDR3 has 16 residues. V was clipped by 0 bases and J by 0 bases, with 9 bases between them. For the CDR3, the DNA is TGTGCCAGCAGCCAAGATTTCCCTCGCTCCTACAATGAGCAGTTCTTC. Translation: CASSQDFPRSYNEQFF.

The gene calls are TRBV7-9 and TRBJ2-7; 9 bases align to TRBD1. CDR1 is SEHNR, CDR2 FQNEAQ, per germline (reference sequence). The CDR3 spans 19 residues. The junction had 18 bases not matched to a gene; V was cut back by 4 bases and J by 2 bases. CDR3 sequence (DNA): TGTGCCAGCAGCTCTGTGGGCGGGACAGGGAGATTTTACACCTACGAGCAGTACTTC. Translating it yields CASSSVGGTGRFYTYEQYF. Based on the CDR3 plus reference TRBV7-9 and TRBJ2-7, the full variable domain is DTGVSQNPRHKITKRGQNVTFRCDPISEHNRLYWYRQTLGQGPEFLTYFQNEAQLEKSRLLSDRFSAERPKGSFSTLEIQRTEQGDSAMYLCASSSVGGTGRFYTYEQYFGPGTRLTVT.

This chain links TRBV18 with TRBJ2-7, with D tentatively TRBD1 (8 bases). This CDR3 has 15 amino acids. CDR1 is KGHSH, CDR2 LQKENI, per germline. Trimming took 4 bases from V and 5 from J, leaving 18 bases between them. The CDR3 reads CASSQGQGGYDEQYF. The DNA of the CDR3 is TGTGCCAGCTCACAAGGACAGGGAGGGTACGACGAGCAGTACTTC.

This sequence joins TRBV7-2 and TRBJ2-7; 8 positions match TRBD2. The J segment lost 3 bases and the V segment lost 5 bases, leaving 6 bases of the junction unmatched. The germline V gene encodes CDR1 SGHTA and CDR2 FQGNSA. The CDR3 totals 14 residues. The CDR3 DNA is TGTGCCAGCAGCCCGGGACTAGTGAGCTACGAGCAGTACTTC. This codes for CASSPGLVSYEQYF.

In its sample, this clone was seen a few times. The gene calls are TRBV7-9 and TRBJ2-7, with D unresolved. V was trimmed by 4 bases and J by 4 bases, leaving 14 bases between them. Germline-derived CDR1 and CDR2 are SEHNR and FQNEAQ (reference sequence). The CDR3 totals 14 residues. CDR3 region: CASSSVLRSYEQYF. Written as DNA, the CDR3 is TGTGCCAGCAGCTCCGTACTCCGGAGTTACGAGCAGTACTTC. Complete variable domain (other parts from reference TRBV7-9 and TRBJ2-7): DTGVSQNPRHKITKRGQNVTFRCDPISEHNRLYWYRQTLGQGPEFLTYFQNEAQLEKSRLLSDRFSAERPKGSFSTLEIQRTEQGDSAMYLCASSSVLRSYEQYFGPGTRLTVT.

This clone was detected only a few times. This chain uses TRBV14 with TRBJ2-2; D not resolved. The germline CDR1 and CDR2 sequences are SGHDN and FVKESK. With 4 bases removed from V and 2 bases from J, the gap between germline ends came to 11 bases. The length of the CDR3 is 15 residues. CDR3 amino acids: CASSPHGYNTGELFF. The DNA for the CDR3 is TGTGCCAGCAGCCCCCACGGGTATAACACCGGGGAGCTGTTTTTT.

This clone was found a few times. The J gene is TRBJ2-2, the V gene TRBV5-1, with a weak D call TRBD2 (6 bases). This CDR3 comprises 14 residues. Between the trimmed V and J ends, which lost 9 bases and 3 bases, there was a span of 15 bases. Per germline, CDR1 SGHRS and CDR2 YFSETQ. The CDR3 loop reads CATRREPDTGELFF. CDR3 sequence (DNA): TGCGCCACTCGGAGGGAGCCTGACACCGGGGAGCTGTTTTTT.

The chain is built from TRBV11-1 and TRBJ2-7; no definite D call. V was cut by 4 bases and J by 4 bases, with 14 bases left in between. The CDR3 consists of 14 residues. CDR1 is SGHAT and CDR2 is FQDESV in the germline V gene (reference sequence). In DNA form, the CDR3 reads TGTGCCAGCAGCTCGACTGGAAATCGGTACGAGCAGTACTTC. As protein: CASSSTGNRYEQYF.

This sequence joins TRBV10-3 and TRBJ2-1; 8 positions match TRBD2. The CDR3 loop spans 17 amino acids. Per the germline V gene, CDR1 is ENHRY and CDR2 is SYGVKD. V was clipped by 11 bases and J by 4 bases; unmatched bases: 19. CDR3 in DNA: TGTGCCCCTTCCCGGCTAGCGGGTCCCGACTGGTACAATGAGCAGTTCTTC. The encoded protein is CAPSRLAGPDWYNEQFF.

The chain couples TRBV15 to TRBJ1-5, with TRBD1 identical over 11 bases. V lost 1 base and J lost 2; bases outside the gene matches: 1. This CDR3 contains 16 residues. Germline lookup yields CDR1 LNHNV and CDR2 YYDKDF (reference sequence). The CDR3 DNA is TGTGCCACCAGCAGAGGGACAGGGGGCGGCAATCAGCCCCAGCATTTT. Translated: CATSRGTGGGNQPQHF. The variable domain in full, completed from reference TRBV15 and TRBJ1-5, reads DAMVIQNPRYQVTQFGKPVTLSCSQTLNHNVMYWYQQKSSQAPKLLFHYYDKDFNNEADTPDNFQSRRPNTSFCFLDIRSPGLGDTAMYLCATSRGTGGGNQPQHFGDGTRLSIL.

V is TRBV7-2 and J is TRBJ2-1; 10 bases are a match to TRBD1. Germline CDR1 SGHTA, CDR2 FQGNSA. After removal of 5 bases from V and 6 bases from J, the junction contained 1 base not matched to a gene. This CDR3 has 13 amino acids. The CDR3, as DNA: TGTGCCAGCAGCCGGGACAGGGGCAATGAGCAGTTCTTC. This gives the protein CASSRDRGNEQFF.

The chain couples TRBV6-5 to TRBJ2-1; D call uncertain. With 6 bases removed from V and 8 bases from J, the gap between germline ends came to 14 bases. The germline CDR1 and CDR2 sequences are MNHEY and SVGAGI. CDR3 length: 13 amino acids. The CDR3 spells CASSNIPGHEQFF. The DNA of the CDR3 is TGTGCCAGCAGCAACATTCCTGGGCATGAGCAGTTCTTC.

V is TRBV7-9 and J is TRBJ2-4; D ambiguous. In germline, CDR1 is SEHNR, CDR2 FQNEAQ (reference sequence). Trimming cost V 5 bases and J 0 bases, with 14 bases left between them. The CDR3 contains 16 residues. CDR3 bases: TGTGCCAGCAGCCCCACCGTCACGGTAGCCAAAAACATTCAGTACTTC. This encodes CASSPTVTVAKNIQYF.

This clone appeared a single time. CDR3 sequence (DNA): TGTGCCAGCAGTTCCTCCACAGTGGGAGATTCACCCCTCCACTTT. Translated: CASSSSTVGDSPLHF. The J gene is TRBJ1-6, the V gene TRBV6-5; D remains ambiguous. CDR3 length: 15 residues. CDR1 MNHEY and CDR2 SVGAGI come from the germline V gene. Trimming shortened V by 4 bases and J by 8 bases, and 15 bases separated the two germline ends.

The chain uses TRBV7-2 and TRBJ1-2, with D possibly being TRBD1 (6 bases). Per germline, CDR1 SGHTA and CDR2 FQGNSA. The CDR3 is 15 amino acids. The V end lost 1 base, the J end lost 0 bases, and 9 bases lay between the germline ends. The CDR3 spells CASSLGQAANYGYTF. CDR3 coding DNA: TGTGCCAGCAGCTTAGGACAGGCCGCTAACTATGGCTACACCTTC.